This TCR beta chain was identified during a study of blood T cells in healthy people across ages. Study context: Capturing about one barcoded beta molecule per two T cells was achieved by template switching. Study outcomes and limitations: The diversity estimates, figures obtained from one million T cells, were considered underestimates. Researchers said unsorted PBMCs prevented a conclusive naive versus antigen-experienced comparison.

The CDR3 spans 17 residues. Deletions cut 2 bases from V and 5 bases from J, with 22 bases between. The V gene's germline CDR1 is SQVTM and CDR2 ANQGSEA. This clonotype has just one count. The antigen remains undetermined. Together with a sample-barcoded 5' primer, a J-beta primer mix was included in a second PCR lasting about 6 to 11 cycles. MiXCR, run by TCRdb on the 5' RACE reads, gives a single entry per CDR3 protein. The sample has 1.5 million or so distinct CDR3 sequences, 42% seen once. Per-sample PBMC isolation yielded at least 7 million cells. This clonotype was sampled from a woman under 30 in good health. The V call is TRBV29-1, the J call TRBJ2-1; either TRBD1 or TRBD2 may fit D (5 bases each). The sequencing sample was made of blood. The chain's CDR3 is CSVEPSRGRQGNNEQFF. The CDR3 DNA follows: TGCAGCGTTGAACCCAGCCGGGGCCGGCAAGGCAACAATGAGCAGTTCTTC.